What follows are 12 T cell receptor beta chains derived from one specimen sequenced in a study of blood T cell repertoires in COVID-19. The data were produced by immunoSEQ multiplex PCR, yet TCRdb's version contains in-frame clones alone and is incomplete. The table includes around 150,000 clones, more than 70% detected once. The source material was peripheral blood. These receptors were taken from a man aged 50 to 60 with active or convalescent COVID-19.

The chain recombines TRBV19 with TRBJ2-7; D might be TRBD1 (6 bases). From germline, CDR1 is LNHDA and CDR2 SQIVND (reference sequence). The CDR3 length is 14 residues. V was pared by 4 bases and J by 5 bases, with 15 bases between. The CDR3 region is CASSKGTNPNEQYF. In DNA, the CDR3 is TGTGCCAGTAGTAAAGGGACAAACCCCAACGAGCAGTACTTC.

The chain combines TRBV11-2 with TRBJ2-5, with 10 bases matching TRBD2. The V gene's germline CDR1 is SGHAT and CDR2 FQNNGV. This CDR3 region has 18 residues. J lost 1 base, V lost 3 bases, and 11 bases had no gene match. CDR3 DNA sequence: TGTGCCAGCAGCTTCCTGGGTTCTAGCGGGAGAGGCCAAGAGACCCAGTACTTC. It is translated as CASSFLGSSGRGQETQYF.

The chain recombines TRBV7-9 with TRBJ1-1; TRBD1 aligns across 8 bases. CDR3 size: 15 residues. V lost 5 bases to trimming and J lost 1 base; unmatched junction nucleotides: 6. Germline loops: CDR1 SEHNR, CDR2 FQNEAQ (reference sequence). CDR3 sequence reads: CASSRGTGTNTEAFF. In DNA, the CDR3 is TGTGCCAGCAGCCGAGGGACAGGAACGAACACTGAAGCTTTCTTT.

The J gene is TRBJ2-7, the V gene TRBV29-1; D gene unclear. The CDR3 length is 15 residues. Germline V lookup: CDR1 SQVTM, CDR2 ANQGSEA. With 3 bases removed from V and 2 bases from J, the gap between germline ends came to 17 bases. CDR3 amino acids: CSVDFRKESTYEQYF. The CDR3 coding sequence is TGCAGCGTTGATTTCCGAAAAGAATCTACCTACGAGCAGTACTTC.

This chain uses TRBV28 with TRBJ2-5; 7 bases align to TRBD1. Germline lookup yields CDR1 MDHEN and CDR2 SYDVKM. The CDR3 is 15 residues long. V lost 6 bases and J lost 7; bases outside the gene matches: 14. CDR3 sequence: CASSWDDRVVRTQYF. The CDR3 nucleotides read TGTGCCAGCAGCTGGGACGACAGGGTAGTACGGACCCAGTACTTC.

The DNA for the CDR3 is TGTGCCAGCACCAAGACTAGCGGGAGTACCTACGAGCAGTACTTC. This encodes CASTKTSGSTYEQYF. The genes are TRBV9 and TRBJ2-7; TRBD2 matches at 12 bases. From germline, CDR1 is SGDLS and CDR2 YYNGEE. The J segment lost 2 bases and the V segment lost 6 bases, leaving 6 bases of the junction unmatched. The CDR3 spans 15 residues.

The chain uses TRBV6-5 and TRBJ1-4; D uncertain. CDR1 is MNHEY and CDR2 is SVGAGI in the germline V gene. The CDR3 is 14 residues long. Deletions cut 2 bases from V and 5 bases from J, with 9 bases between. The CDR3: CASSYQQLNEKLFF. DNA for the CDR3: TGTGCCAGCAGTTACCAACAACTAAATGAAAAACTGTTTTTT.

This chain connects TRBV7-9 to TRBJ2-2; D remains ambiguous. This CDR3 comprises 13 residues. Germline assignment: CDR1 SEHNR and CDR2 FQNEAQ (reference sequence). Trimming removed 1 base from V and 10 bases from J, with 10 bases in between. CDR3 region: CASSLDVEAELFF. The CDR3 DNA sequence: TGTGCCAGCAGCTTAGATGTAGAGGCGGAGCTGTTTTTT. The full variable domain, completed using reference TRBV7-9 and TRBJ2-2, is DTGVSQNPRHKITKRGQNVTFRCDPISEHNRLYWYRQTLGQGPEFLTYFQNEAQLEKSRLLSDRFSAERPKGSFSTLEIQRTEQGDSAMYLCASSLDVEAELFFGEGSRLTVL.

This clone was seen only once. The chain carries TRBV27 and TRBJ2-1; 14 positions match TRBD2. Germline V gene lookup returns CDR1 MNHEY and CDR2 SMNVEV (reference sequence). Trimming removed 0 bases from V and 10 bases from J; junction bases left unmatched: 11. The CDR3 is made up of 18 amino acids. CDR3 sequence: CASSLSPGTSGSLGEQFF. The CDR3 nucleotides read TGTGCCAGCAGTTTATCTCCTGGGACTAGCGGGAGTCTAGGAGAGCAGTTCTTC.

The V and J genes are TRBV19 and TRBJ2-7; 11 bases match TRBD1. Trimming cost V 5 bases and J 3 bases; bases outside gene matches: 3. This CDR3 contains 14 residues. Germline V gene data show CDR1 as LNHDA and CDR2 as SQIVND (reference sequence). The chain's CDR3 is CASSAGTGGYEQYF. The CDR3 DNA is TGTGCCAGTAGTGCCGGGACAGGGGGCTACGAGCAGTACTTC.

The chain joins TRBV6-5 to TRBJ1-4, with 8 bases that match TRBD1. CDR3 size: 16 residues. The germline V gene encodes CDR1 MNHEY and CDR2 SVGAGI. V dropped 2 bases and J dropped 7; count of bases not matched to a gene: 9. The CDR3 region is CASSYLQTGAGEKLFF. The CDR3 coding sequence is TGTGCCAGCAGTTACCTCCAGACAGGGGCGGGTGAAAAACTGTTTTTT.

This clone was recorded only once. V is TRBV10-3 and J is TRBJ2-7; 8 bases map to TRBD1. Germline V CDR1 and CDR2: ENHRY, SYGVKD. V shed 6 bases and J 5 bases; nucleotides not matched to a gene: 6. CDR3 length: 13 residues. The CDR3 loop is CAIRLDRDHEQYF. The CDR3 DNA reads as TGTGCCATCAGATTGGACAGGGACCACGAGCAGTACTTC.